A selection of T cell receptor beta chains follows, all from one sample in a study of CD8+ T cells in alopecia areata. Data came from immunoSEQ multiplex PCR; TCRdb stores just in-frame clones and leaves some out. The sample carries around 60,000 clones, about 40% recorded once. Sequenced input: NKG2D-low CD8+ T cells sorted from blood. The source is a human donor with alopecia areata. Both conserved end residues are part of each CDR3. Fields, in order: clone size, D gene, J gene, V gene, CDR3 protein, CDR3 DNA. D genes are given only for firm matches. Not all rows give a size; the values are once, few, many and, for expanded clones, a class.

>.|.|TRBJ1-2|TRBV7-9
CAEVDLGELGYTF
TGTGCTGAGGTCGATTTGGGGGAGCTTGGCTACACCTTC
>.|TRBD2|TRBJ2-1|TRBV27
CASSPLGTSGYSEQFF
TGTGCCAGCAGTCCCCTAGGGACTAGCGGCTATAGCGAGCAGTTCTTC
>.|TRBD1|TRBJ2-7|TRBV4-3
CASSKPGQGRNEQYF
TGCGCCAGCAGCAAGCCGGGACAGGGGAGGAACGAGCAGTACTTC
>.|TRBD1|TRBJ1-1|TRBV5-1
CASSFSRTGNTEAFF
TGCGCCAGCAGCTTTTCACGGACAGGAAACACTGAAGCTTTCTTT
>.|TRBD2|TRBJ2-1|TRBV28
CASSPPGLAVGDEQFF
TGTGCCAGCAGTCCTCCGGGACTAGCGGTAGGCGATGAGCAGTTCTTC
>.|TRBD2|TRBJ2-1|TRBV5-1
CASSSSGRAAVNEQFF
TGCGCCAGCAGCTCTAGCGGGAGGGCCGCCGTCAATGAGCAGTTCTTC
>few|.|TRBJ2-7|TRBV4-1
CASSQERALSYEQYF
TGTGCCAGCAGCCAAGAACGGGCCCTCTCCTACGAGCAGTACTTC
>once|.|TRBJ2-5|TRBV7-2
CASSLAFSGEETQYF
TGTGCCAGCAGCTTAGCGTTTTCGGGGGAAGAGACCCAGTACTTC
>.|.|TRBJ1-1|TRBV2
CASRGGTEAFF
TGTGCCAGCAGGGGCGGCACTGAAGCTTTCTTT
>few|.|TRBJ1-5|TRBV7-2
CASSLYRVNQPQHF
TGTGCCAGCAGCTTGTACAGGGTGAATCAGCCCCAGCATTTT
>few|.|TRBJ2-2|TRBV5-4
CASSLGGLAGELFF
TGTGCCAGCAGCTTGGGCGGACTTGCTGGGGAGCTGTTTTTT
>.|TRBD1|TRBJ2-3|TRBV4-3
CASSQEGTGNPTDTQYF
TGCGCCAGCAGCCAAGAGGGGACAGGCAACCCCACAGATACGCAGTATTTT
>.|TRBD2|TRBJ2-2|TRBV4-1
CASSQDRAGAQTGELFF
TGCGCCAGCAGCCAAGATCGAGCGGGAGCCCAAACCGGGGAGCTGTTTTTT
>few|.|TRBJ2-1|TRBV28
CASSLRGVRYNEQFF
TGTGCCAGCAGTTTAAGGGGAGTGAGGTACAATGAGCAGTTCTTC
>few|.|TRBJ2-3|TRBV5-1
CASSSRSGEDTQYF
TGCGCCAGCAGCTCGAGATCCGGCGAAGATACGCAGTATTTT
>.|.|TRBJ2-3|TRBV6-4
CASSDSSSGTDTQYF
TGTGCCAGCAGTGACTCGTCTTCTGGCACAGATACGCAGTATTTT
>.|TRBD1|TRBJ2-5|TRBV27
CASSFRGRLQETQYF
TGTGCCAGCAGTTTCAGGGGGAGACTACAAGAGACCCAGTACTTC
>.|.|TRBJ1-1|TRBV6-5
CASGIWGNTEAFF
TGTGCCAGCGGAATTTGGGGGAACACTGAAGCTTTCTTT
>.|.|TRBJ2-3|TRBV4-1
CASSQRTTGLDTQYF
TGCGCCAGCAGCCAACGGACGACAGGCTTGGATACGCAGTATTTT
>.|TRBD1|TRBJ1-2|TRBV7-9
CASSTLTGTYGYTF
TGTGCCAGCAGCACCCTGACAGGGACCTATGGCTACACCTTC
>.|.|TRBJ2-3|TRBV5-1
CASSSLRETDTQYF
TGCGCCAGCAGCTCCCTAAGGGAGACAGATACGCAGTATTTT
>.|TRBD1|TRBJ1-1|TRBV7-9
CASSSEPGQGAIGTEAFF
TGTGCCAGCAGCTCCGAGCCCGGACAGGGGGCAATAGGAACTGAAGCTTTCTTT